The text below deals with one T cell receptor beta chain. What it recognizes is unknown. The V gene end was trimmed by 0 bases and the J gene end by 4 bases; junction bases not matched to a gene: 5. Per germline, CDR1 LNHNV and CDR2 YYDKDF (reference sequence). The CDR3 has 16 residues. This record belongs to a study of shared clonotypes between healthy human individuals. Libraries were prepared by immunoSEQ multiplex PCR; TCRdb keeps only in-frame clonotypes and omits some of them. Here the sample spans hundreds of thousands of clones, 90% to 96% being singletons. Study-wide results and caveats: All-four-donor shared clonotypes had higher generation probabilities than non-shared clonotypes did.

The origin of this receptor is a woman aged 30 to 39 in good health. The sample comprised naive CD4+ T cells sorted from blood. Specified subset: CD45RA+ positively selected. The rearrangement joins TRBV15 to TRBJ2-2, with 7 bases fitting TRBD1. As DNA, the CDR3 is TGTGCCACCAGCAGAGATCATACAGGGGCCACCGGGGAGCTGTTTTTT. Translated: CATSRDHTGATGELFF.